Each of the 10 T cell receptor beta chains below was sequenced from the same sample in a study of blood T cell repertoires in COVID-19. Only in-frame clones appear in the TCRdb table, and some are missing; sequencing was by immunoSEQ multiplex PCR. Of 140,000 or so clones listed, roughly four fifths were seen once; the top ten hold about 4.2%. What was sequenced was peripheral blood. The receptors originated from an elderly woman with acute or convalescent COVID-19.

The chain recombines TRBV7-8 with TRBJ1-6; D perhaps matches TRBD1 (6 bases). This CDR3 has 15 residues. V was shortened by 5 bases and J by 2 bases, with 10 bases between the two germline ends. Per the germline V gene, CDR1 is SGHVS and CDR2 is FQNEAQ. The CDR3 sequence is CASSPDRPYNSPLHF. In DNA form, the CDR3 reads TGTGCCAGCAGCCCGGACAGACCCTATAATTCACCCCTCCACTTT.

The rearrangement uses TRBV24-1 and TRBJ2-6, with no clear D. Trimming took off 5 bases at V and 0 bases at J, with 7 bases between the two ends. Germline V gives CDR1 KGHDR, CDR2 SFDVKD. The CDR3 covers 15 residues. CDR3 protein: CATSVPSSGANVLTF. The CDR3 nucleotides are TGTGCCACCAGTGTTCCGAGCTCTGGGGCCAACGTCCTGACTTTC.

The chain recombines TRBV3-1 (or the pseudogene TRBV3-2) with TRBJ2-1; D call uncertain. Trimming removed 0 bases at V and 0 bases at J, with 9 bases between. Per the germline V gene, CDR1 is LGHDT and CDR2 is YNNKEL (reference sequence). CDR3 size: 16 residues. The CDR3 nucleotides are TGTGCCAGCAGCCAAGACCCGAACATCTCCTACAATGAGCAGTTCTTC. Protein product: CASSQDPNISYNEQFF.

V is TRBV18 and J is TRBJ1-1; D is undetermined. This CDR3 contains 15 residues. V dropped 2 bases and J dropped 5 bases, with 15 bases sitting between them. Per germline, CDR1 KGHSH and CDR2 LQKENI. As DNA, the CDR3 is TGTGCCAGCTCACCATCATTACAGCCTGGGACTGAAGCTTTCTTT. Its protein product is CASSPSLQPGTEAFF. The full variable domain, with the rest looked up from reference TRBV18 and TRBJ1-1, is NAGVMQNPRHLVRRRGQEARLRCSPMKGHSHVYWYRQLPEEGLKFMVYLQKENIIDESGMPKERFSAEFPKEGPSILRIQQVVRGDSAAYFCASSPSLQPGTEAFFGQGTRLTVV.

There are a few counts of this clone. CDR3 sequence (DNA): TGTGCCAGCAGCCCGACACGACTAGGAGGCACAGATACGCAGTATTTT. Translation gives CASSPTRLGGTDTQYF. V gene TRBV7-9 combines with J gene TRBJ2-3; D possibly corresponds to TRBD2 (6 bases). The V gene lost 5 bases and the J gene lost 1 base, with 16 bases spanning the gap. This CDR3 is built from 16 residues. CDR1 and CDR2 (germline): SEHNR, FQNEAQ (reference sequence).

CDR3 nucleotides: TGCAGTGCTAAGAGAGATACGCAGTATTTT. It specifies CSAKRDTQYF. V is TRBV20-1 and J is TRBJ2-3; the D is unclear. Germline loops: CDR1 DFQATT, CDR2 SNEGSKA (reference sequence). The CDR3 totals 10 residues. V gave up 4 bases and J gave up 5 bases, with 4 bases separating them.

V and J are TRBV5-1 and TRBJ1-1, with 9 positions matching TRBD1. V was pared by 4 bases and J by 0 bases, with 7 bases of the junction left unmatched. The germline V gene encodes CDR1 SGHRS and CDR2 YFSETQ. CDR3 length: 16 amino acids. The CDR3 DNA follows: TGCGCCAGCAGCGTTGGGACAGGGTCCATGAACACTGAAGCTTTCTTT. The encoded protein is CASSVGTGSMNTEAFF.

V gene TRBV24-1 combines with J gene TRBJ2-5; TRBD1 agrees at 9 bases. V shed 3 bases and J 4 bases; nucleotides not matched to a gene: 8. Per germline, CDR1 KGHDR and CDR2 SFDVKD. The CDR3 contains 16 residues. CDR3 protein: CATSDPTGGNSETQYF. CDR3 coding DNA: TGTGCCACCAGTGATCCGACAGGGGGAAACTCAGAGACCCAGTACTTC.

This clone was observed a handful of times. This chain joins TRBV28 and TRBJ2-2; D is possibly TRBD2 (5 bases). The CDR3 totals 15 residues. The V and J ends lost 7 bases and 1 base respectively, with 13 bases between them. Looked up from germline, CDR1 is MDHEN and CDR2 is SYDVKM. This chain's CDR3 is CASNVAGVNTGELFF. The CDR3 bases are TGTGCCAGCAACGTAGCCGGGGTGAACACCGGGGAGCTGTTTTTT.

The chain links TRBV7-2 to TRBJ2-5; D gene uncertain. V lost 3 bases and J 5 bases, leaving 13 bases between the germline ends. This CDR3 is 14 amino acids long. Germline CDR1 and CDR2: SGHTA and FQGNSA. CDR3 loop: CASSFRPRLETQYF. The CDR3 nucleotides are TGTGCCAGCAGCTTTCGCCCACGACTGGAGACCCAGTACTTC.